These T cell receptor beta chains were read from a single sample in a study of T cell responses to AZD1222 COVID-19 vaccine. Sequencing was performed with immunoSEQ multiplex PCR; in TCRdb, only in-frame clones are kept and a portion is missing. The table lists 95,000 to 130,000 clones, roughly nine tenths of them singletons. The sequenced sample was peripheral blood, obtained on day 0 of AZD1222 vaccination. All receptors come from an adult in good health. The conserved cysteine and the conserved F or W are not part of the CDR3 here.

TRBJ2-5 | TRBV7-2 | ASSRTGDETQY
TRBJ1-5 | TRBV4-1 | ASSALFFQPQH
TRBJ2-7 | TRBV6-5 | ASSYGTGYEQY
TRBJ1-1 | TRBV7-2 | ASNPGLTNTEAF
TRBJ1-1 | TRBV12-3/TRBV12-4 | ASSSWDREAF
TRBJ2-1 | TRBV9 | ASSADEADNEQF
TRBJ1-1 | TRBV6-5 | ASSYSTNTEAF
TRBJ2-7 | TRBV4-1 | ASSQDRSGRNEQY
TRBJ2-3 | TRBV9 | ASSALAGNRDTQY
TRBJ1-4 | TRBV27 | ASRTGTGVEKLF
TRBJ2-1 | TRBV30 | AGETGVSGNEQF
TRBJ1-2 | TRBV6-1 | ASSEVLGQGRGYT
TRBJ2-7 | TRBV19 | ASSTSQSYEQY
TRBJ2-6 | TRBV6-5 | ASSPVEAGANVLT
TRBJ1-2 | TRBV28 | ASSSRDRSWHGYT
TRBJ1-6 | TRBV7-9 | ASISTGNSPLH
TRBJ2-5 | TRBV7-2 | ASSQNSVETQY
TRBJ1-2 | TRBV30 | AWSVSGQALLRGYT
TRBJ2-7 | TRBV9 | ASSVEGTYEQY
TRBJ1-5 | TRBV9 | ASSATYNSNQPQH
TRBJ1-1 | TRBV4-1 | ASSQDVGANTEAF
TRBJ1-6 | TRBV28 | ASSFRGGRGSPLH
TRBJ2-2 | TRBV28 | ASSTGQGTGELF
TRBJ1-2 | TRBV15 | ATSPGGPYYGYT
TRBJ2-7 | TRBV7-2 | ASSSYKQNEQY
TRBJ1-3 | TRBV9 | ASSVQGNTIY
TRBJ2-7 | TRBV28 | ASSLLERRWEQY
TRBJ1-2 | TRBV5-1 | ASSLAETGGYGYT
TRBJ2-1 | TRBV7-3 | ASSLLGGRRAYNEQF
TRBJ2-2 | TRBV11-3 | ASSLATAVTGELF
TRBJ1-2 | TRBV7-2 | ASSFDRQYGYT
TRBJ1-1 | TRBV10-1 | ASYPRDHNTEAF
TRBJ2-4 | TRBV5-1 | ASSLDRNIQY
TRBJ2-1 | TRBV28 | ASSGTGLGYNEQF
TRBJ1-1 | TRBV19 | ASSTTGRGNTEAF
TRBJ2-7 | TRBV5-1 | ASSLWTSGSYEQY
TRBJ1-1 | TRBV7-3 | ASSLVRRGYTEAF
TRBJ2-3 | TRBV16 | ASAPPGQGPDTQY
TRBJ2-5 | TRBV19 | ASSITGRGQETQY
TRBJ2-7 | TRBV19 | ASNSPPWGSYEQY
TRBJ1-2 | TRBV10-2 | ASSEVWGDYGYT
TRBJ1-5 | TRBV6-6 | ASSPTRGGTPNQPQH
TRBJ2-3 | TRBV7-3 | ASSFARGGTDTQY
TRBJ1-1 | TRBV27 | ASRQTVDGLAF
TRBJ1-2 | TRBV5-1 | ASSWGEGRISYGYT
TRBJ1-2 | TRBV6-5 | ASSRDRTNYGYT
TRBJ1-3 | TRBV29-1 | SVLYSGNTIY
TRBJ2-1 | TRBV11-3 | ASSLDQGGSRSYNEQF
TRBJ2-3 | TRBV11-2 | ASSFGGYTDTQY
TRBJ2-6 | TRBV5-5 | ASSTGTASGANVLT
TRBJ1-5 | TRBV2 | ASSLGAGNQPQH